Shown below are 21 T cell receptor beta chains from a single sample sequenced in a study of T-cell reconstitution after alpha-beta-depleted transplantation in children (dated by TCRdb to the mid-2010s). The library came from PCR. TCRdb lists the instrument as Illumina HiSeq 2500. TCR library preparation used molecular barcoding, with unique molecular identifiers applied to normalize quantification of the TCRbeta repertoire. TCRdb took the public reads, trimmed them with fastp at Q25, ran MiXCR for clone calling and kept in-frame beta chains. Here each entry gathers all rows of one CDR3 protein and keeps the most common genes and DNA. For this sample there are under 140,000 distinct CDR3 sequences; approximately 10% appear just once. Clones ranked in the top ten supply around 8.5% of the sample. The starting material was PBMCs from the stem cell graft donor, obtained from the stem cell graft. The source is a human donor who donated a stem cell graft to a child with acute lymphoblastic leukemia.

About this clonotype: A much larger clone differs from this one at a single base, so this may be a read error. The rearrangement links TRBV29-1 to TRBJ1-1; a possible D gene is TRBD1 (6 bases). The CDR3 sequence is 12 residues long. Germline-derived CDR1 and CDR2 are SQVTM and ANQGSEA. The chain's CDR3 is CSVGRGDTQAFF. In nucleotides, the CDR3 is TGCAGCGTTGGGCGCGGGGACACTCAAGCTTTCTTT.

This clonotype showed up many times. This sequence joins TRBV12-3 or TRBV12-4 and TRBJ2-3, with D unresolved. This CDR3 is 15 amino acids long. Trimming cost V 1 base and J 1 base, with 9 bases left between them. The DNA of the CDR3 is TGTGCCAGCAGTTTAGGGCCGGTTCGCACAGATACGCAGTATTTT. This sequence encodes CASSLGPVRTDTQYF.

Concerning this clonotype: This may be a read error: a much more frequent sequence differs by one nucleotide. This is likely a read error, given that the CDR3 carries no conserved phenylalanine or tryptophan at its end. The chain recombines TRBV20-1 with TRBJ2-5; 10 positions match TRBD2. V was pared by 0 bases and J by 2 bases, with 3 bases of the junction left unmatched. This CDR3 has 15 residues. The germline CDR1 and CDR2 sequences are DFQATT and SNEGSKA (reference sequence). CDR3 bases: TGCAGTGCTAGAGATAGCGGGGGGCCGCAAGAGACCCAGTACTTG. Amino acid sequence: CSARDSGGPQETQYL.

This clonotype was found many times. This chain joins TRBV12-3 or TRBV12-4 and TRBJ1-2, with D maybe TRBD1 (6 bases). This CDR3 has 13 residues. Trimming cost V 6 bases and J 8 bases, with 16 bases left between them. CDR3 loop: CASRPTGTQGYTF. The CDR3 DNA follows: TGTGCCAGCAGACCTACAGGGACTCAGGGCTACACCTTC.

This clonotype was recorded many times. The chain joins TRBV7-2 to TRBJ1-1; no definite D call. The CDR3 totals 12 residues. The ends were cut back, 1 base at V and 4 bases at J, with 4 bases in the middle. Germline V CDR1 and CDR2: SGHTA, FQGNSA. CDR3 sequence (DNA): TGTGCCAGCAGCTTAGTACGCACTGAAGCTTTCTTT. It translates to CASSLVRTEAFF. Looking up the rest from reference TRBV7-2 and TRBJ1-1 gives the full variable domain: GAGVSQSPSNKVTEKGKDVELRCDPISGHTALYWYRQSLGQGLEFLIYFQGNSAPDKSGLPSDRFSAERTGGSVSTLTIQRTQQEDSAVYLCASSLVRTEAFFGQGTRLTVV.

In its sample, this clonotype was seen many times. The chain recombines TRBV29-1 with TRBJ2-1; 9 bases are a match to TRBD1. The length of the CDR3 is 12 residues. V lost 5 bases and J lost 6; bases outside the gene matches: 2. The germline CDR1 and CDR2 sequences are SQVTM and ANQGSEA. The CDR3 sequence: CSVTQGANEQFF. In DNA form, the CDR3 reads TGCAGCGTTACACAGGGGGCCAATGAGCAGTTCTTC.

This clonotype was counted ten times or more. The chain carries TRBV18 and TRBJ1-2; D gene ambiguous. CDR1 and CDR2 from the germline V gene are KGHSH and LQKENI. The germline V and J ends were trimmed by 7 bases and 5 bases, with 14 bases remaining between them. The CDR3 loop spans 13 amino acids. In nucleotides, the CDR3 is TGTGCCAGCTTCCACGGGGAGGGTTATGGCTACACCTTC. It specifies CASFHGEGYGYTF.

In this sample, this clonotype turned up many times. The chain is built from TRBV7-8 and TRBJ1-2; possibly TRBD1 for D (6 bases). The CDR3 loop spans 15 amino acids. Germline CDR1 reads SGHVS; CDR2 reads FQNEAQ. V lost 3 bases, J lost 8 bases, and 19 bases lay in between. The CDR3 DNA is TGTGCCAGCAGCTTTAGCGGCAGGGGAGGCGGAGGCTACACCTTC. Protein sequence: CASSFSGRGGGGYTF. Full variable domain (missing parts from reference TRBV7-8 and TRBJ1-2): GAGVSQSPRYKVAKRGQDVALRCDPISGHVSLFWYQQALGQGPEFLTYFQNEAQLDKSGLPSDRFFAERPEGSVSTLKIQRTQQEDSAVYLCASSFSGRGGGGYTFGSGTRLTVV.

This clonotype was seen many times. The CDR3 sequence: CASSLRGLAGLNNEQFF. The CDR3 DNA is TGTGCCAGCAGCTTAAGGGGACTAGCGGGCCTTAACAATGAGCAGTTCTTC. V is TRBV7-6 and J is TRBJ2-1; 12 positions match TRBD2. V was clipped by 2 bases and J by 5 bases; unmatched bases: 7. CDR1 and CDR2 (germline): SGHVS, FNYEAQ. CDR3 length: 17 amino acids.

This clonotype showed up many times. The chain employs TRBV12-3 or TRBV12-4 and TRBJ2-1, with 7 bases lining up with TRBD2. The CDR3 spans 15 residues. The V gene end was trimmed by 6 bases and the J gene end by 7 bases; junction bases not matched to a gene: 12. CDR3 protein: CASRDWGGTSNEQFF. The CDR3 DNA sequence: TGTGCCAGCAGGGACTGGGGGGGTACATCGAATGAGCAGTTCTTC.

This clonotype was observed many times. The V and J genes are TRBV12-3 or TRBV12-4 and TRBJ1-4; D is ambiguous. Trimming shortened V by 5 bases and J by 0 bases, and 7 bases separated the two germline ends. CDR3 length equals 14 residues. CDR3 nucleotides: TGTGCCAGCAGTAGCCGCTCAACTAATGAAAAACTGTTTTTT. Encoded protein: CASSSRSTNEKLFF.

As for this clonotype: This sequence may be a read error, since a much larger clone differs from it by one base. The CDR3 is CASSFEAATSGAYEQYF. CDR3 bases: TGCGCCAGCAGCTTTGAGGCCGCTACTAGCGGAGCCTACGAGCAGTACTTC. The gene calls are TRBV5-1 and TRBJ2-7; TRBD2 agrees at 8 bases. The junction had 12 bases not matched to a gene; V was cut back by 2 bases and J by 2 bases. Per the germline V gene, CDR1 is SGHRS and CDR2 is YFSETQ. There are 17 residues in the CDR3.

This clonotype was observed at least ten times. The chain joins TRBV7-9 to TRBJ1-1, with unresolved D. Trimming cost V 1 base and J 3 bases, with 12 bases left between them. This CDR3 contains 15 residues. Germline V gene lookup returns CDR1 SEHNR and CDR2 FQNEAQ (reference sequence). CDR3 bases: TGTGCCAGCAGCTTAGGGTCTTTGGAGTACACTGAAGCTTTCTTT. Translated, it gives CASSLGSLEYTEAFF. The whole variable domain, remainder taken from reference TRBV7-9 and TRBJ1-1, is DTGVSQNPRHKITKRGQNVTFRCDPISEHNRLYWYRQTLGQGPEFLTYFQNEAQLEKSRLLSDRFSAERPKGSFSTLEIQRTEQGDSAMYLCASSLGSLEYTEAFFGQGTRLTVV.

This clonotype was seen at least ten times. The chain links TRBV6-1 to TRBJ1-5, with 10 bases that match TRBD1. J lost 0 bases, V lost 5 bases, and 4 bases had no gene match. Per the germline V gene, CDR1 is MNHNS and CDR2 is SASEGT. The length of the CDR3 is 16 residues. The CDR3 nucleotides read TGTGCCAGCAGTCGCGGGACAGGGGATAGCAATCAGCCCCAGCATTTT. It specifies CASSRGTGDSNQPQHF.

This clonotype was counted many times. The CDR3 loop reads CASSQQAGGTEAFF. The CDR3 DNA reads as TGTGCCAGCAGCCAACAGGCAGGGGGGACTGAAGCTTTCTTT. The V call is TRBV16, the J call TRBJ1-1; TRBD1 agrees at 7 bases. After removal of 2 bases from V and 5 bases from J, the junction contained 5 bases not matched to a gene. Germline-derived CDR1 and CDR2 are KGHSY and FQNENV. This CDR3 comprises 14 residues.

This clonotype has ten or more counts. This chain joins TRBV7-9 and TRBJ2-7; the D gene could be TRBD1 or TRBD2 (5 bases each). The CDR3 is made up of 14 amino acids. Trimming shortened V by 4 bases and J by 7 bases, and 17 bases separated the two germline ends. Germline V gene sequence: CDR1 SEHNR, CDR2 FQNEAQ (reference sequence). CDR3 residues: CASSSGPTTREQYF. The CDR3 DNA is TGTGCCAGCAGCTCGGGACCCACCACCCGGGAGCAGTACTTC. Combining the CDR3 with reference TRBV7-9 and TRBJ2-7 gives the whole variable domain DTGVSQNPRHKITKRGQNVTFRCDPISEHNRLYWYRQTLGQGPEFLTYFQNEAQLEKSRLLSDRFSAERPKGSFSTLEIQRTEQGDSAMYLCASSSGPTTREQYFGPGTRLTVT.

In this sample, this clonotype turned up many times. The chain has TRBV12-3 or TRBV12-4 and TRBJ2-2; 9 bases are a match to TRBD2. CDR3 length: 16 amino acids. Trimming at V came to 4 bases and at J to 4 bases, leaving 7 bases not matched to a gene. The CDR3 protein is CASSYRLADTTGELFF. In DNA, the CDR3 is TGTGCCAGCAGTTACCGACTAGCGGATACCACCGGGGAGCTGTTTTTT.

This clonotype was picked up many times. This sequence joins TRBV12-3 or TRBV12-4 and TRBJ2-5, with 8 positions matching TRBD1. This CDR3 has 16 residues. V shed 6 bases and J 2 bases; nucleotides not matched to a gene: 11. The CDR3 reads CASRPETGGRQETQYF. CDR3 DNA: TGTGCCAGCAGACCCGAAACAGGGGGGAGGCAAGAGACCCAGTACTTC.

This clonotype was seen at least ten times. The chain has TRBV4-3 and TRBJ2-7; D possibly corresponds to TRBD1 (5 bases). The CDR3 has 15 residues. V was pared by 1 base and J by 3 bases, with 13 bases between. Germline values: CDR1 LGHNA, CDR2 YSLEER. CDR3 protein: CASSQVTGAYYEQYF. CDR3 nucleotide sequence: TGCGCCAGCAGCCAAGTAACTGGGGCGTACTACGAGCAGTACTTC.

At least ten counts were recorded for this clonotype. V gene TRBV10-3 combines with J gene TRBJ1-5; D perhaps matches TRBD1 (5 bases). Per germline, CDR1 ENHRY and CDR2 SYGVKD. The CDR3 sequence is 14 residues long. Trimming removed 0 bases from V and 6 bases from J, with 9 bases in between. This chain's CDR3 is CAISESEGPQPQHF. The CDR3, as DNA: TGTGCCATCAGTGAGTCTGAGGGGCCTCAGCCCCAGCATTTT.

This clonotype occurred many times. V is TRBV5-1 and J is TRBJ1-2; 7 bases line up with TRBD1. Germline V gene data show CDR1 as SGHRS and CDR2 as YFSETQ. The CDR3 is 16 residues long. Trimming at V came to 4 bases and at J to 1 base, leaving 10 bases not matched to a gene. The chain's CDR3 is CASSTMRGGDNYGYTF. The CDR3 DNA reads as TGCGCCAGCAGCACCATGAGAGGGGGCGATAACTATGGCTACACCTTC.